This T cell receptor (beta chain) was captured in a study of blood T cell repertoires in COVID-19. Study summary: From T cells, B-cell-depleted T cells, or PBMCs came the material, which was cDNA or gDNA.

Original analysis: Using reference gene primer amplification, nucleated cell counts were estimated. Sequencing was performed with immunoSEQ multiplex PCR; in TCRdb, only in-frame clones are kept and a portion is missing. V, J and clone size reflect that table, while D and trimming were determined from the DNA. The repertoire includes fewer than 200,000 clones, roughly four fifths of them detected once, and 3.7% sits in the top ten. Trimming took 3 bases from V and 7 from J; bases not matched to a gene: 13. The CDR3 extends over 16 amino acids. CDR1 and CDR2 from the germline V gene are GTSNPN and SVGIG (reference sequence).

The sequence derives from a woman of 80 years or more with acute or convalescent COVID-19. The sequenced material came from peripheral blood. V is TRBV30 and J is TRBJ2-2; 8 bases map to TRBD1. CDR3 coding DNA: TGTGCCTGGAGCGCCCAAGACAGGGGATTTAACGGGGAGCTGTTTTTT. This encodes CAWSAQDRGFNGELFF.